This T cell receptor beta chain was recorded in a study of regulatory T cells in long-lasting Graves disease. Trimming took 1 base from V and 5 from J, leaving 20 bases between them. CDR1 and CDR2 from the germline V gene are DFQATT and SNEGSKA (reference sequence). This CDR3 is 16 amino acids long. In building TCR beta libraries, iRepertoire HTBI primers were used together with Arm-PCR of CDR3 regions. MiXCR, applied by TCRdb to the multiplex PCR reads, yields one record per CDR3 protein. The sample lists about 460,000 distinct CDR3 sequences, approximately 22% occurring once. Time point reported: persistent/refractory GD, antithyroid drugs over 5 years with positive TRAb. RNA isolated from PBMCs was used to make the TCR library.

The receptor's source is a female donor with Graves disease. This rearrangement joins TRBV20-1 to TRBJ1-1; D is undetermined. The source material was peripheral blood mononuclear cells (PBMCs), sampled when the disease was refractory, from a patient treated with antithyroid drugs. CDR3 coding DNA: TGCAGTGCTAGAGGTGGGGAAGCCCGGTCTCTGACTGAAGCTTTCTTT. Translation gives CSARGGEARSLTEAFF.